The rows below give T cell receptor beta chains drawn from one sample of a study of blood T cell repertoires in COVID-19. TCRdb's copy holds only in-frame clones and misses some; the assay was immunoSEQ multiplex PCR. The sample holds about half a million clones, approximately 83% seen once. The sequencing input was peripheral blood. The receptors originated from a human donor in a cohort sampled during active COVID-19. The CDR3 runs from the conserved cysteine through the conserved F or W. A D gene is named only where the DNA matches it firmly. Rows may omit the clone size; those that give it use once, few, many or a size class.

J gene,V gene,D gene,clone size,CDR3 DNA,CDR3 protein
TRBJ1-4,TRBV6-1,-,-,TGTGCCAGCAGTGAAGTAGCTAATGAAAAACTGTTTTTT,CASSEVANEKLFF
TRBJ1-2,TRBV27,-,once,TGTGCCAGCAGAAAGTTGGGCGCGGGTTTTGGCTACACCTTC,CASRKLGAGFGYTF
TRBJ2-2,TRBV11-1,-,-,TGTGCCAGCAGCTTATTAGCGGGACAGGGAACCGGGGAGCTGTTTTTT,CASSLLAGQGTGELFF
TRBJ1-5,TRBV5-1,-,-,TGCGCCAGCAGCGAAGACGGGTATAGCAATCAGCCCCAGCATTTT,CASSEDGYSNQPQHF
TRBJ1-6,TRBV5-1,-,-,TGCGCCAGCAGCTTGACAGATCCGAATTCACCCCTCCACTTT,CASSLTDPNSPLHF
TRBJ1-6,TRBV30,-,-,TGTGCCTGGAGAGTCTCTAGCGGTCTAACAGGTTCACCCCTCCACTTT,CAWRVSSGLTGSPLHF
TRBJ2-7,TRBV6-5,TRBD2,-,TGTGCCAGCAGTTACTCAGGTAGCGGGAGTACCGAGCAGTACTTC,CASSYSGSGSTEQYF
TRBJ2-3,TRBV5-6,TRBD1,few,TGTGCCAGCAGCTTCGGACAGGGGGCAGATACGCAGTATTTT,CASSFGQGADTQYF
TRBJ1-6,TRBV5-1,-,-,TGCGCCAGCACAGGGGTCGATAATTCACCCCTCCACTTT,CASTGVDNSPLHF
TRBJ2-7,TRBV20-1,TRBD2,-,TGCAGTGCTAGTCCTAGCGGGAGATCCTACGAGCAGTACTTC,CSASPSGRSYEQYF
TRBJ1-3,TRBV19,-,-,TGTGCCAGTGCTCCGGGGGGCTCTGGAAACACCATATATTTT,CASAPGGSGNTIYF
TRBJ2-2,TRBV5-1,-,-,TGCGCCAGCAGCCGCGGCCCCAGCACCGGGGAGCTGTTTTTT,CASSRGPSTGELFF
TRBJ2-6,TRBV2,TRBD1,-,TGTGCCAGCAATAGGGACAGGGGTTATTCTGGGGCCAACGTCCTGACTTTC,CASNRDRGYSGANVLTF
TRBJ1-2,TRBV5-4,TRBD1,-,TGTGCCAGCAGCTTGGGGGGGACAGGGGGCGCCAACTATGGCTACACCTTC,CASSLGGTGGANYGYTF
TRBJ1-1,TRBV11-2,-,-,TGTGCCAGCAGCTTTATCACAGGGAACACTGAAGCTTTCTTT,CASSFITGNTEAFF
TRBJ1-1,TRBV28,-,few,TGTGCCAGCACGGCCAGGGTTTCAGCTTTCTTT,CASTARVSAFF
TRBJ2-2,TRBV27,-,-,TGTGCCAGCAGTTCCCCCCTCCCGAACACCGGGGAGCTGTTTTTT,CASSSPLPNTGELFF
TRBJ2-5,TRBV19,TRBD2,-,TGTGCCAGTAGTATAGCAACTAGCGGGATCAAAGAGACCCAGTACTTC,CASSIATSGIKETQYF
TRBJ2-1,TRBV5-1,TRBD2,-,TGCGCCAGCAGCCCCGGGACTAGCGGCTACAATGAGCAGTTCTTC,CASSPGTSGYNEQFF
TRBJ2-1,TRBV3-1/TRBV3-2,-,-,TGTGCCAGCAGCCAGACGACACTCTACAATGAGCAGTTCTTC,CASSQTTLYNEQFF
TRBJ2-1,TRBV18,-,-,TGTGCCAGCTCACCCCAGCGGCAAAACAATGAGCAGTTCTTC,CASSPQRQNNEQFF
TRBJ2-7,TRBV3-1/TRBV3-2,-,-,TGTGCCAGCAGCCAAGTTCCCCCGACTAGTCCTGCCTACGAGCAGTACTTC,CASSQVPPTSPAYEQYF
TRBJ1-5,TRBV6-5,-,once,TGTGCCAGCAGGCAGGGTGGTGGTCAGCCCCAGCATTTT,CASRQGGGQPQHF
TRBJ1-1,TRBV18,TRBD1,-,TGTGCCAGCTCACCCCCCCAGGGGGCCGGTGAAGCTTTCTTT,CASSPPQGAGEAFF
TRBJ2-1,TRBV11-3,-,-,TGTGCCAGCAGCTTAACTAGCAATGAGCAGTTCTTC,CASSLTSNEQFF
TRBJ2-3,TRBV12-5,-,once,TGTGCTAGTGGTTTAGGGGGTACAGATACGCAGTATTTT,CASGLGGTDTQYF
TRBJ2-3,TRBV2,-,-,TGTGCCAGCAGTGCTGGGCGGACAGGCACAGATACGCAGTATTTT,CASSAGRTGTDTQYF
TRBJ2-2,TRBV27,-,once,TGTGCCACCTTAGGACAGAGGGGCACCGGGGAGCTGTTTTTT,CATLGQRGTGELFF
TRBJ2-5,TRBV27,TRBD2,once,TGTGCCAGCACCTCCTCAAGGGAGGGAGAGACCCAGTACTTC,CASTSSREGETQYF
TRBJ2-5,TRBV11-2,TRBD1,once,TGTGCCAGCAGCTCTGGGACAGGGAAAGAGACCCAGTACTTC,CASSSGTGKETQYF
TRBJ1-5,TRBV5-1,TRBD1,-,TGCGCCAGCAGCCTCGGGACAGTCAATCAGCCCCAGCATTTT,CASSLGTVNQPQHF
TRBJ2-1,TRBV7-9,TRBD2,-,TGTGCCACGCCTAAGCTGGTAGGGCGGGAGGATGAGCAGTTCTTC,CATPKLVGREDEQFF
TRBJ2-1,TRBV11-2,-,-,TGTGCCAGCAGCTTAGATCGAGCACGGCGGGAGCAGTTCTTC,CASSLDRARREQFF